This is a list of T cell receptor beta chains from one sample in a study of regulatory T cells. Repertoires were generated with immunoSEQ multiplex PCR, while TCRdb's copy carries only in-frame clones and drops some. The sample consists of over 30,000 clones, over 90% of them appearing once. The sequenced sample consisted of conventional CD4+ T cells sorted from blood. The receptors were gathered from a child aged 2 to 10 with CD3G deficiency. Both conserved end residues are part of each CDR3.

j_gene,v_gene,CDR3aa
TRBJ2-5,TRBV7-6,CASSLFGGWQETQYF
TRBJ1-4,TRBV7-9,CASSLGHGDNEKLFF
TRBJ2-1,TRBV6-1,CASTVDPGDYNEQFF
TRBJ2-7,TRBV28,CASSRNSYEQYF
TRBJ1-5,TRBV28,CASSLNFVRRSNQPQHF
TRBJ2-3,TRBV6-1,CASSALTGVGTDTQYF
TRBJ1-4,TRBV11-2,CASSLGIRGRQEKLFF
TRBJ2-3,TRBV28,CASSGTSGDTDTQYF
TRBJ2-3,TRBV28,CASSLGGGTDTQYF
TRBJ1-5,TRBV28,CASSFSWGGNQPQHF
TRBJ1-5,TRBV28,CASRDRGLDLGNQPQHF
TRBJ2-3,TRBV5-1,CASSLQGASTDTQYF
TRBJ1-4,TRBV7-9,CASSRGDSGGEKLFF
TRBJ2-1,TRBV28,CASSLNYRRGGEQFF
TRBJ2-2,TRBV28,CASSSFGGGTGELFF
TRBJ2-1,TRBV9,CASSDSNLAGTYNEQFF
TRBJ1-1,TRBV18,CASSPSREAEAFF
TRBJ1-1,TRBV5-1,CASSLEGNTEAFF
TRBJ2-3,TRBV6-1,CASSKLGTDTQYF
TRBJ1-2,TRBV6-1,CASSDVRGHYGYTF
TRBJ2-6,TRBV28,CASSLGTARSGANVLTF
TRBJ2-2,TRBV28,CASSPSDIQAITGELFF
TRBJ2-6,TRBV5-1,CASSLRPGANVLTF
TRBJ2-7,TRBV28,CATQTGGQGTYEQYF
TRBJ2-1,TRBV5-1,CASSLGGTAYNEQFF
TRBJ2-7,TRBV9,CASSERRVGSGSSDSEQYF
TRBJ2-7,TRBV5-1,CASSLSGDEQYF
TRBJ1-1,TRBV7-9,CASSLGGRTEAFF